The 23 T cell receptor beta chains reported below all come from one sample, sequenced in a study of blood T cells in healthy people across ages. It was with a sample-barcoded 5' primer and a J-beta primer mix that a second PCR of about 6 to 12 cycles was run. MiXCR was run by TCRdb on the 5' RACE reads, yielding one entry per CDR3 protein. The table lists approximately 880,000 distinct CDR3 sequences, 45% to 50% of them singletons. The sample comprised blood. The source is a man aged 30-40 years in good health.

This clonotype has more than one count but fewer than ten. The CDR3 region has the DNA TGCAGTGCTACCAGGGACTTCTGGGGGGATACGCAGTATTTT. It encodes CSATRDFWGDTQYF. This chain joins TRBV20-1 and TRBJ2-3, with TRBD2 as a possible D gene (6 bases). The V end lost 4 bases, the J end lost 6 bases, and 17 bases lay between the germline ends. Germline CDR1 is DFQATT and CDR2 is SNEGSKA (reference sequence). The CDR3 is 14 residues long.

The chain has TRBV7-2 and TRBJ2-7; 7 bases agree with TRBD1. CDR1 is SGHTA, CDR2 FQGNSA, per germline. The CDR3 covers 15 residues. V shed 5 bases and J 0 bases; nucleotides not matched to a gene: 7. Here the CDR3 reads CASSPRTGHSYEQYF. The CDR3, as DNA: TGTGCCAGCAGCCCCAGGACAGGCCACTCCTACGAGCAGTACTTC.

This clonotype occurred a few times. V is TRBV5-1 and J is TRBJ1-2, with a possible D match to TRBD1 (6 bases). V was clipped by 2 bases and J by 8 bases, with 13 bases between them. The CDR3 sequence is 13 residues long. Germline loops: CDR1 SGHRS, CDR2 YFSETQ. CDR3 bases: TGCGCCAGCAGCTTACCGGGGGCCTGGGGCTACACCTTC. It is translated as CASSLPGAWGYTF.

The genes are TRBV7-2 and TRBJ2-3; no clear D. CDR1 and CDR2 from the germline V gene are SGHTA and FQGNSA. The CDR3 contains 12 residues. V gave up 5 bases and J gave up 2 bases, with 5 bases separating them. The CDR3 region has the DNA TGTGCCAGCAGCGAACCCACAGATACGCAGTATTTT. Protein: CASSEPTDTQYF. The full variable domain, completed using reference TRBV7-2 and TRBJ2-3, is GAGVSQSPSNKVTEKGKDVELRCDPISGHTALYWYRQSLGQGLEFLIYFQGNSAPDKSGLPSDRFSAERTGGSVSTLTIQRTQQEDSAVYLCASSEPTDTQYFGPGTRLTVL.

The chain recombines TRBV20-1 with TRBJ2-1, with 9 bases that match TRBD2. The ends lost 0 bases at V and 7 bases at J; junction bases unmatched: 10. Germline CDR1 reads DFQATT; CDR2 reads SNEGSKA (reference sequence). This CDR3 has 16 residues. The CDR3 DNA sequence: TGCAGTGCTAGAGATCCCCAGCGGGGGGTAGGAAATGAGCAGTTCTTC. Translation gives CSARDPQRGVGNEQFF.

A note on this clonotype: A read error may account for a junction end that differs from germline. The gene calls are TRBV6-5 and TRBJ1-1; D call uncertain. Per the germline V gene, CDR1 is MNHEY and CDR2 is SVGAGI. The CDR3 has 13 residues. The CDR3 spells CASTYKRYTEAFF. CDR3 DNA: TGTGCCAGCACTTACAAGAGGTACACTGAAGCTTTCTTT.

Only a few counts were recorded for this clonotype. J is TRBJ2-7 and V is TRBV27; 9 nucleotides agree with TRBD1. V gave up 7 bases and J gave up 2 bases; unmatched junction bases: 9. Per the germline V gene, CDR1 is MNHEY and CDR2 is SMNVEV (reference sequence). The CDR3 is 15 amino acids. As DNA, the CDR3 is TGTGCCAGCACCCGAACTGGGACAGGGACCTACGAGCAGTACTTC. This encodes CASTRTGTGTYEQYF.

The V and J genes are TRBV29-1 and TRBJ2-7; 9 positions match TRBD1. The CDR3 totals 14 residues. V shed 6 bases, J shed 0 bases, and the junction held 6 bases outside the gene matches. CDR1 SQVTM and CDR2 ANQGSEA come from the germline V gene. The CDR3: CSVRGQGSSYEQYF. CDR3 DNA: TGCAGCGTCCGGGGACAGGGAAGCTCCTACGAGCAGTACTTC.

This clonotype occurred once. J is TRBJ2-5 and V is TRBV29-1; tentatively, D is TRBD1 (5 bases). Trimming removed 6 bases from V and 5 bases from J, with 25 bases in between. Germline V gene data show CDR1 as SQVTM and CDR2 as ANQGSEA. The CDR3 totals 16 residues. CDR3 DNA: TGCAGCGTATATGGAAAGATGGGGCTCAAGGGGGAGACCCAGTACTTC. Residues: CSVYGKMGLKGETQYF.

Many counts were recorded for this clonotype. This rearrangement joins TRBV28 to TRBJ1-1; D perhaps matches TRBD1 (5 bases). This CDR3 region has 14 residues. Germline loops: CDR1 MDHEN, CDR2 SYDVKM. The V end was cut by 5 bases, the J end by 4 bases, with 14 bases between. Here the CDR3 DNA reads TGTGCCAGCAGTCGCCGGGGGGTCCCCACTGAAGCTTTCTTT. It specifies CASSRRGVPTEAFF.

This rearrangement joins TRBV20-1 to TRBJ2-7; D unclear. The ends were cut back, 0 bases at V and 4 bases at J, with 13 bases in the middle. Germline lookup yields CDR1 DFQATT and CDR2 SNEGSKA (reference sequence). This CDR3 has 14 amino acids. The CDR3 here is CSAREVRTEYEQYF. The CDR3 coding sequence is TGCAGTGCTAGAGAGGTCAGGACGGAGTACGAGCAGTACTTC.

The rearrangement joins TRBV4-1 to TRBJ2-6, with a possible D match to TRBD2 (5 bases). The CDR3 spans 17 residues. Germline V lookup: CDR1 MGHRA, CDR2 YSYEKL. The ends were cut back, 1 base at V and 0 bases at J, with 10 bases in the middle. CDR3 sequence reads: CASSQGYAGSGANVLTF. The CDR3 DNA sequence: TGCGCCAGCAGCCAAGGCTATGCGGGCTCTGGGGCCAACGTCCTGACTTTC.

The chain joins TRBV27 to TRBJ1-3, with 8 positions matching TRBD1. The CDR3 sequence is 14 residues long. Germline V lookup: CDR1 MNHEY, CDR2 SMNVEV (reference sequence). The V and J ends lost 5 bases and 7 bases, in that order; junction bases with no gene match: 7. DNA of the CDR3: TGTGCCAGCAGTCTCTCGGACAGGGAGAACACCATATATTTT. Translating it yields CASSLSDRENTIYF.

This chain links TRBV18 with TRBJ2-1; D tentatively fits TRBD1 or TRBD2 (5 bases each). CDR1 and CDR2 (germline): KGHSH, LQKENI. The ends were cut back, 0 bases at V and 2 bases at J, with 11 bases in the middle. The CDR3 loop spans 16 amino acids. CDR3 protein: CASSPPGTSTYNEQFF. The CDR3 coding sequence is TGTGCCAGCTCACCACCGGGGACGTCTACCTACAATGAGCAGTTCTTC.

This clonotype has a count of ten or more. The V call is TRBV4-1, the J call TRBJ2-1; D gene unclear. The ends were cut back, 1 base at V and 2 bases at J, with 12 bases in the middle. The CDR3 length is 16 residues. Germline V lookup: CDR1 MGHRA, CDR2 YSYEKL. The CDR3 is CASSQGVWFAYNEQFF. The CDR3 DNA reads as TGCGCCAGCAGCCAAGGGGTCTGGTTTGCCTACAATGAGCAGTTCTTC.

The chain uses TRBV6-4 and TRBJ2-7; tentative D call: TRBD1 (6 bases). The CDR3 loop spans 14 amino acids. CDR1 and CDR2 from the germline V gene are MRHNA and SNTAGT. Trimming stripped 6 bases from V and 7 bases from J, with 19 bases between. The CDR3 is CASRDGSGENEQYF. In DNA form, the CDR3 reads TGTGCCAGCAGGGACGGTTCAGGGGAAAATGAGCAGTACTTC.

This clonotype showed up just a few times. V is TRBV3-1 and J is TRBJ1-5; D unclear. Between the trimmed V and J ends, which lost 1 base and 4 bases, there was a span of 11 bases. Per germline, CDR1 LGHDT and CDR2 YNNKEL (reference sequence). CDR3 length equals 15 residues. The CDR3 reads CASSQGEGTNQPQHF. The CDR3, as DNA: TGTGCCAGCAGCCAAGGGGAAGGAACTAATCAGCCCCAGCATTTT.

The chain employs TRBV19 and TRBJ2-6; no firm D call. The ends were cut back, 7 bases at V and 2 bases at J, with 6 bases in the middle. The CDR3 contains 13 residues. Germline values: CDR1 LNHDA, CDR2 SQIVND (reference sequence). The CDR3 DNA reads TGTGCCAGTACGTGGGCTGGGGCCAACGTCCTGACTTTC. It is translated as CASTWAGANVLTF.

This chain connects TRBV3-1 to TRBJ2-3, with TRBD2 matching 13 bases. The CDR3 contains 17 residues. Germline assignment: CDR1 LGHDT and CDR2 YNNKEL (reference sequence). Losses at the gene ends were 3 bases for V and 9 bases for J; bases not matched to a gene: 12. DNA for the CDR3: TGTGCCAGCAGCCAGGGTCAACTAGCGGGGGGGCCGAGGACGCAGTATTTT. Translation gives CASSQGQLAGGPRTQYF.

This clonotype was found a few times. V and J are TRBV5-1 and TRBJ2-3; 12 nucleotides match TRBD1. CDR1 is SGHRS and CDR2 is YFSETQ in the germline V gene. Trimming took 3 bases from V and 4 from J; bases not matched to a gene: 6. The CDR3 has 16 amino acids. CDR3 bases: TGCGCCAGCAGCTCCGGGACAGGGGGCTCTGCAGATACGCAGTATTTT. The encoded protein is CASSSGTGGSADTQYF.

The chain recombines TRBV12-3 or TRBV12-4 with TRBJ2-7, with TRBD2 identical over 9 bases. Germline trimming cut 3 bases from V and 4 bases from J; bases unmatched to any gene: 4. This CDR3 has 14 residues. The CDR3 is CASSFGLASYEQYF. CDR3 DNA: TGTGCCAGCAGTTTCGGACTAGCGTCTTACGAGCAGTACTTC.

CDR3: CASSYRGQGAYGYTF. The DNA for the CDR3 is TGTGCCAGCAGTTACCGGGGCCAGGGGGCGTACGGCTACACCTTC. This chain links TRBV6-5 with TRBJ1-2; TRBD1 agrees at 8 bases. The germline gives CDR1 MNHEY, CDR2 SVGAGI. The CDR3 loop spans 15 amino acids. V shed 2 bases, J shed 8 bases, and the junction held 10 bases outside the gene matches.

The chain combines TRBV3-1 with TRBJ1-2; TRBD1 matches at 7 bases. The CDR3 loop spans 15 amino acids. Germline-derived CDR1 and CDR2 are LGHDT and YNNKEL (reference sequence). The trim removed 5 bases at V and 0 bases at J, leaving 6 bases unmatched. The CDR3, as DNA: TGTGCCAGCAGCTCCTACAGGGGAACTAACTATGGCTACACCTTC. Residues: CASSSYRGTNYGYTF.